These 24 T cell receptor beta chains share one sample of origin, sequenced in a study of control samples from healthy donors and cancer patients. Some clones are missing from TCRdb's copy, which holds only in-frame ones; the method was immunoSEQ multiplex PCR. The sample has fewer than 120,000 clones; 88% are singletons. The sequenced sample was PBMCs. The receptors shown here come from a woman in her fifties or sixties with lung cancer.

The chain joins TRBV4-3 to TRBJ1-1; 8 positions agree with TRBD1. Trimming removed 0 bases from V and 6 bases from J; junction bases left unmatched: 6. In germline, CDR1 is LGHNA, CDR2 YSLEER. This CDR3 contains 15 residues. This CDR3 is CASSQESTGGSEAFF. CDR3 in DNA: TGCGCCAGCAGCCAAGAAAGTACAGGGGGTTCTGAAGCTTTCTTT.

The chain links TRBV6-2 or TRBV6-3 to TRBJ1-1; D is possibly TRBD1 (5 bases). The length of the CDR3 is 17 residues. The germline V and J ends were trimmed by 2 bases and 5 bases, with 21 bases remaining between them. From germline, CDR1 is MNHEY and CDR2 SVGEGT. The CDR3 DNA is TGTGCCAGCAGTTACGAGGGTCAGGGACTGGGGGGGACTGAAGCTTTCTTT. Amino acids: CASSYEGQGLGGTEAFF.

For this clone: A read error may produce the germline difference seen at one junction end. Other DNA sequences of this sample code for an identical CDR3. This rearrangement joins TRBV4-1 to TRBJ2-3; D is undetermined. Germline V gene sequence: CDR1 MGHRA, CDR2 YSYEKL. CDR3 size: 14 residues. The CDR3 sequence is CASSQVLSTDTQYF. The CDR3 bases are TGCGCTAGCAGCCAAGTGCTGAGCACAGATACGCAGTATTTT.

The CDR3 DNA is TGTGCCACCAGTGAGGCGGGGGGATTTGATACGCAGTATTTT. Translated, it gives CATSEAGGFDTQYF. J is TRBJ2-3 and V is TRBV24-1, with TRBD2 identical over 8 bases. V was clipped by 4 bases and J by 6 bases; unmatched bases: 5. The CDR3 runs 14 residues. From germline, CDR1 is KGHDR and CDR2 SFDVKD.

The V gene is TRBV12-5, the J gene TRBJ2-2, with D tentatively TRBD1 or TRBD2 (5 bases each). V lost 6 bases and J lost 7, with 18 bases in between. In germline, CDR1 is LGHNT, CDR2 FRNRAP. The CDR3 loop spans 15 amino acids. This CDR3 is CASGMAGSLIGELFF. Written as DNA, the CDR3 is TGTGCTAGTGGCATGGCAGGGAGTCTGATCGGGGAGCTGTTTTTT.

The chain recombines TRBV24-1 with TRBJ2-7; no clear D. This CDR3 region has 12 residues. V lost 1 base and J lost 5, with 5 bases in between. Germline V CDR1 and CDR2: KGHDR, SFDVKD. The CDR3 sequence: CATSDFSNEQYF. The CDR3, as DNA: TGTGCCACCAGTGATTTTAGCAACGAGCAGTACTTC.

On this clone: Other DNA sequences in the sample encode the same CDR3. The V gene is TRBV12-3 or TRBV12-4, the J gene TRBJ2-5; D is unclear. CDR3 length: 12 residues. Trimming removed 3 bases from V and 3 bases from J, with 5 bases in between. CDR3 in DNA: TGTGCCAGCAGTTTCCAGGAAGAGACCCAGTACTTC. Encoded protein: CASSFQEETQYF.

In DNA, the CDR3 is TGTGCCAGCAGCTTAGGGCGAAGAACCTACAATGAGCAGTTCTTC. It is translated as CASSLGRRTYNEQFF. The V gene is TRBV7-8, the J gene TRBJ2-1; D gene unclear. V gave up 1 base and J gave up 2 bases, with 9 bases separating them. CDR1 is SGHVS, CDR2 FQNEAQ, per germline. The CDR3 extends over 15 amino acids.

The gene calls are TRBV12-5 and TRBJ2-3, with D tentatively TRBD2 (5 bases). The CDR3 loop spans 15 amino acids. CDR1 and CDR2 (germline): LGHNT, FRNRAP. Deletions cut 3 bases from V and 1 base from J, with 11 bases between. CDR3 region: CASGLRGPGTDTQYF. The CDR3 nucleotides read TGTGCTAGTGGTTTAAGAGGGCCCGGCACAGATACGCAGTATTTT.

CDR3 residues: CASRGPGGAFF. The CDR3 DNA reads TGTGCCAGTAGAGGCCCAGGAGGAGCTTTCTTT. The chain employs TRBV19 and TRBJ1-1; unclear D gene. The CDR3 contains 11 residues. V was shortened by 6 bases and J by 10 bases, with 12 bases between the two germline ends. The V gene's germline CDR1 is LNHDA and CDR2 SQIVND (reference sequence).

The chain uses TRBV5-4 and TRBJ1-1, with 8 bases matching TRBD1. The ends lost 9 bases at V and 6 bases at J; junction bases unmatched: 19. Germline CDR1 reads SGHNT; CDR2 reads YYREEE (reference sequence). The CDR3 has 16 amino acids. The CDR3 loop is CATLQDRAPAVAEAFF. The CDR3, as DNA: TGTGCCACCCTCCAGGACAGGGCACCCGCCGTCGCTGAAGCTTTCTTT.

J is TRBJ2-2 and V is TRBV18; D is unresolved. Trimming removed 2 bases at V and 1 base at J, with 5 bases between. The CDR3 consists of 14 residues. CDR1 is KGHSH, CDR2 LQKENI, per germline. The CDR3 coding sequence is TGTGCCAGCTCACCAGAACAGAACACCGGGGAGCTGTTTTTT. This gives the protein CASSPEQNTGELFF.

The rearrangement uses TRBV5-4 and TRBJ1-6; D is ambiguous. This CDR3 region has 16 residues. Between the trimmed V and J ends, which lost 4 bases and 6 bases, there was a span of 17 bases. Looked up from germline, CDR1 is SGHNT and CDR2 is YYREEE (reference sequence). The CDR3, as DNA: TGTGCCAGCAGCCTACAAGCGGGGATCTCTAATTCACCCCTCCACTTT. This sequence encodes CASSLQAGISNSPLHF.

The table lists this clone with a count of one. The J gene is TRBJ2-2, the V gene TRBV9; TRBD2 matches 10 bases. In germline, CDR1 is SGDLS, CDR2 YYNGEE. This CDR3 contains 16 residues. Trimming at V came to 0 bases and at J to 6 bases, leaving 5 bases not matched to a gene. The CDR3 DNA is TGTGCCAGCAGCGTAGGGGTAGCGGGAGGAGCCGGGGAGCTGTTTTTT. Protein product: CASSVGVAGGAGELFF.

The V call is TRBV10-3, the J call TRBJ1-6; no definite D call. Trimming left V 2 bases short and J 5 bases short, with 10 bases between. The CDR3 is 15 amino acids. The germline V gene has CDR1 ENHRY and CDR2 SYGVKD. The CDR3 region is CAISETGGDNSPLHF. CDR3 in DNA: TGTGCCATCAGTGAGACGGGTGGGGATAATTCACCCCTCCACTTT.

This chain joins TRBV5-6 and TRBJ2-2, with 12 positions matching TRBD2. The CDR3 covers 16 residues. Germline V gene lookup returns CDR1 SGHDT and CDR2 YYEEEE. The V gene end was trimmed by 4 bases and the J gene end by 7 bases; junction bases not matched to a gene: 8. The chain's CDR3 is CASSQLAGGVIGELFF. The CDR3 coding sequence is TGTGCCAGCAGCCAACTAGCGGGGGGCGTTATCGGGGAGCTGTTTTTT.

The chain carries TRBV3-1 (or the pseudogene TRBV3-2) and TRBJ2-1; perhaps TRBD2 as D (5 bases). In germline, CDR1 is LGHDT, CDR2 YNNKEL (reference sequence). The CDR3 totals 17 residues. The V end lost 3 bases, the J end lost 0 bases, and 15 bases lay between the germline ends. CDR3 in DNA: TGTGCCAGCAGCCAGCTTAGCGTGTGGGGCTCCTACAATGAGCAGTTCTTC. This encodes CASSQLSVWGSYNEQFF.

The chain has TRBV21-1 and TRBJ2-2; TRBD1, the table's D call, was not compared with the DNA. TRBV21-1 counts as a pseudogene. The CDR3 sequence is 14 residues long. CDR3 nucleotides: TGTGCCAGCACAGACAGGCGGAACACCGGGGAGCTGTTTTTT. This gives the protein CASTDRRNTGELFF.

This sequence joins TRBV5-6 and TRBJ1-3; D is unclear. CDR1 and CDR2 from the germline V gene are SGHDT and YYEEEE. Trimming removed 3 bases from V and 3 bases from J, with 16 bases in between. The CDR3 is 16 residues long. DNA for the CDR3: TGTGCCAGCAGCTCACAGCCTGCTTCAGATGGAAACACCATATATTTT. Translated, it gives CASSSQPASDGNTIYF.

The rearrangement uses TRBV24-1 and TRBJ1-2, with D hard to call. The CDR3 consists of 12 residues. Germline CDR1 and CDR2: KGHDR and SFDVKD. V lost 6 bases and J lost 7, with 11 bases in between. CDR3 region: CATSTTSGGYTF. In DNA form, the CDR3 reads TGTGCCACCAGTACGACCAGCGGTGGCTACACCTTC.

The rearrangement links TRBV5-4 to TRBJ2-7, with D maybe TRBD1 (5 bases). CDR1 and CDR2 (germline): SGHNT, YYREEE (reference sequence). Trimming left V 2 bases short and J 1 base short, with 10 bases between. The CDR3 spans 14 residues. The CDR3 here is CASSLGDSSYEQYF. The CDR3 nucleotides read TGTGCCAGCAGCTTAGGAGACAGTTCCTACGAGCAGTACTTC. The variable domain in full, with the rest retrieved from reference TRBV5-4 and TRBJ2-7, is ETGVTQSPTHLIKTRGQQVTLRCSSQSGHNTVSWYQQALGQGPQFIFQYYREEENGRGNFPPRFSGLQFPNYSSELNVNALELDDSALYLCASSLGDSSYEQYFGPGTRLTVT.

CDR3 sequence (DNA): TGCGCCAGCATAGCTAGCGGGGGGGACACAGATACGCAGTATTTT. This encodes CASIASGGDTDTQYF. The V call is TRBV5-1, the J call TRBJ2-3; 12 bases are a match to TRBD2. Germline V gene sequence: CDR1 SGHRS, CDR2 YFSETQ. V was pared by 6 bases and J by 2 bases, with 4 bases of the junction left unmatched. There are 15 residues in the CDR3.

The CDR3 region is CASSLPTGVSYNEQFF. As DNA, the CDR3 is TGTGCCAGCAGCCTCCCGACAGGGGTCTCCTACAATGAGCAGTTCTTC. V gene TRBV11-2 combines with J gene TRBJ2-1; 8 bases map to TRBD1. The V gene end was trimmed by 5 bases and the J gene end by 0 bases; junction bases not matched to a gene: 6. The CDR3 runs to 16 residues. The germline CDR1 and CDR2 sequences are SGHAT and FQNNGV.

DNA for the CDR3: TGTGCCAGCAGCTTCGCTGCCGGGACGACCGACAATGAGCAGTTCTTC. Its translation is CASSFAAGTTDNEQFF. The chain recombines TRBV5-6 with TRBJ2-1; D is possibly TRBD1 or TRBD2 (5 bases each). Germline loops: CDR1 SGHDT, CDR2 YYEEEE. This CDR3 region has 16 residues. Trimming took off 2 bases at V and 5 bases at J, with 17 bases between the two ends.